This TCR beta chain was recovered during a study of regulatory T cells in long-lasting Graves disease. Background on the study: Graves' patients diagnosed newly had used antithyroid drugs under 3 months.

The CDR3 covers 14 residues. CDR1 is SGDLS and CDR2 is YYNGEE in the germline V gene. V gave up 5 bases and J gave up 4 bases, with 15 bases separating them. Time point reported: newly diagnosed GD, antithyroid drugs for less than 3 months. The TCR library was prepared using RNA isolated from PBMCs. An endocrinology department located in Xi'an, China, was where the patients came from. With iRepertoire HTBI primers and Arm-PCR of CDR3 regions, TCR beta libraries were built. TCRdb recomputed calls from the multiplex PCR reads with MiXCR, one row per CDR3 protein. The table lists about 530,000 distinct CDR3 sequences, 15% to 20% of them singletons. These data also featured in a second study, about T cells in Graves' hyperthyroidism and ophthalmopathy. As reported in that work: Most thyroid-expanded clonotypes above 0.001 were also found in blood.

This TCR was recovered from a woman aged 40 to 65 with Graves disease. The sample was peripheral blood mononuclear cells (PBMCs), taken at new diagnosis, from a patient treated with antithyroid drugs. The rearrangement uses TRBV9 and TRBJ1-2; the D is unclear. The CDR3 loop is CASSGQRTSYGYTF. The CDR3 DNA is TGTGCCAGCAGTGGGCAAAGGACTTCCTATGGCTACACCTTC. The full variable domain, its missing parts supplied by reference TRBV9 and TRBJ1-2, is DSGVTQTPKHLITATGQRVTLRCSPRSGDLSVYWYQQSLDQGLQFLIQYYNGEERAKGNILERFSAQQFPDLHSELNLSSLELGDSALYFCASSGQRTSYGYTFGSGTRLTVV.